The sequence of this TCR beta chain was determined in a study of T-cell memory formation after mild COVID-19. Study outcomes and limitations: Specificity for SARS-CoV-2 was not confirmed among the second-wave clones peaking on day 37.

The CDR3 sequence is 14 residues long. The V gene end was trimmed by 4 bases and the J gene end by 5 bases; junction bases not matched to a gene: 4. Constant-segment primers and 5'RACE yielded cDNA libraries for TCR alpha and TCR beta, each carrying sample barcodes and UMIs. TCRdb redid the calling of the 5' RACE reads with MiXCR, one entry per CDR3 protein. The sample has about 290,000 distinct CDR3 sequences; about 16% are singletons. Details on this clonotype: The antigen remains undetermined.

The source of this sequence is a man younger than 35 who had mild COVID-19 (a few samples of this study predate the infection). Cell type and time point are not known. Sequenced: PBMCs or a T cell subset sorted from them (not recorded which). This chain joins TRBV12-3 or TRBV12-4 and TRBJ2-5; the match to TRBD1 covers 10 bases. CDR3 nucleotides: TGTGCCAGCAGTTCGACAGGGGGCGCGGAGACCCAGTACTTC. As protein: CASSSTGGAETQYF.